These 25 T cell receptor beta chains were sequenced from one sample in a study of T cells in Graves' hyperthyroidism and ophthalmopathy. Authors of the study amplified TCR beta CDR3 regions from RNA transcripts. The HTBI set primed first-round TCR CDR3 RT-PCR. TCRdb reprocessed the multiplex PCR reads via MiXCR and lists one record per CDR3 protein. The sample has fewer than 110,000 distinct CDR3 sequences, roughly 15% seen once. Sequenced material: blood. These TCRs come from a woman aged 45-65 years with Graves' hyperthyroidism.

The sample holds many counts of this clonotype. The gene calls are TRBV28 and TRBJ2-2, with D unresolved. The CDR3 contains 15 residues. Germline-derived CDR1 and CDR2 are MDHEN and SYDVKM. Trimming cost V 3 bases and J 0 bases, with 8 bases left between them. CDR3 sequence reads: CASSLAYANTGELFF. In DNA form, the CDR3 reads TGTGCCAGCAGTTTGGCGTACGCGAACACCGGGGAGCTGTTTTTT.

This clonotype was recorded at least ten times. This chain's CDR3 is CASSLGPESGELFF. CDR3 coding DNA: TGCGCCAGCAGCTTAGGGCCAGAGTCCGGGGAGCTGTTTTTT. This chain joins TRBV5-1 and TRBJ2-2; no reliable D call. The V gene lost 2 bases and the J gene lost 6 bases, with 11 bases spanning the gap. Germline-derived CDR1 and CDR2 are SGHRS and YFSETQ. The CDR3 is made up of 14 amino acids.

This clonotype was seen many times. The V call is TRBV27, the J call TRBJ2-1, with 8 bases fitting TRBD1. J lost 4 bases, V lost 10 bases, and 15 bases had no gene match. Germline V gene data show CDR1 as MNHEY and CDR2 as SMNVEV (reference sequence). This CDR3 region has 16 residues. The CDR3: CATTRRLQGAYNEQFF. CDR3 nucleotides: TGTGCCACCACCCGGAGGTTGCAGGGGGCGTACAATGAGCAGTTCTTC.

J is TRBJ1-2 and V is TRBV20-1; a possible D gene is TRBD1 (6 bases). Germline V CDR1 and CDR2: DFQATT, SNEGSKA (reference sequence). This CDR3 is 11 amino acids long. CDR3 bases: TGCACGAGCGGGGGGACATATGGCTACACCTTC. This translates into CTSGGTYGYTF.

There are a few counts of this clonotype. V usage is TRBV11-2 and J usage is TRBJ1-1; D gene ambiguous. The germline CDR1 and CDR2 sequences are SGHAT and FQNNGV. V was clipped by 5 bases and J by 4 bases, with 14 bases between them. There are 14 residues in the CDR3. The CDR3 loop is CASSDPGWLTEAFF. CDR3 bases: TGTGCCAGCAGCGACCCGGGTTGGCTCACTGAAGCTTTCTTT.

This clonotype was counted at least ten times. The chain's CDR3 is CASASGQAYSYEQYV. Here the CDR3 DNA reads TGTGCCAGCGCGTCTGGACAGGCTTACTCCTACGAGCAGTACGTC. The chain combines TRBV28 with TRBJ2-7; 7 bases map to TRBD1. Trimming cost V 8 bases and J 0 bases; bases outside gene matches: 10. Looked up from germline, CDR1 is MDHEN and CDR2 is SYDVKM. The CDR3 has 15 residues.

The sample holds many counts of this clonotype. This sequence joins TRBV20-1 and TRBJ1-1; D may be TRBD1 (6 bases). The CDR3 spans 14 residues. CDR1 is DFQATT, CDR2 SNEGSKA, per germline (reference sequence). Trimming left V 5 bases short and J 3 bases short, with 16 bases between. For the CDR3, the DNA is TGCAGTGCTCAGGCGGGGGGCAGGTACACTGAAGCTTTCTTT. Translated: CSAQAGGRYTEAFF.

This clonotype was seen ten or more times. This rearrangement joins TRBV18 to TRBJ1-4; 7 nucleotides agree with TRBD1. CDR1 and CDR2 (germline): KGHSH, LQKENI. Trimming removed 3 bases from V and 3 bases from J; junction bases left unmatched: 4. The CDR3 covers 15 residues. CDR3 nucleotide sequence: TGTGCCAGCTCACCCGGACAGGTAGCTAATGAAAAACTGTTTTTT. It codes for CASSPGQVANEKLFF. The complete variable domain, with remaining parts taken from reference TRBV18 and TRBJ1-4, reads NAGVMQNPRHLVRRRGQEARLRCSPMKGHSHVYWYRQLPEEGLKFMVYLQKENIIDESGMPKERFSAEFPKEGPSILRIQQVVRGDSAAYFCASSPGQVANEKLFFGSGTQLSVL.

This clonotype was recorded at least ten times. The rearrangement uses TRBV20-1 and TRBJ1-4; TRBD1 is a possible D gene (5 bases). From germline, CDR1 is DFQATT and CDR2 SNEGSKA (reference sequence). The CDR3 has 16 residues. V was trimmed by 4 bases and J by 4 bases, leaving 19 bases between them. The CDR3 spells CSANPHGRQGNEKLFF. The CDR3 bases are TGCAGTGCTAACCCCCACGGGAGGCAGGGTAATGAAAAACTGTTTTTT.

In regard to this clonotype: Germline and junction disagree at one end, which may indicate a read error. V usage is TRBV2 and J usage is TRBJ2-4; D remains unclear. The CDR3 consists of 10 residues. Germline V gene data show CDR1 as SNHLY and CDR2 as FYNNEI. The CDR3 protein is CASSSFRLRF. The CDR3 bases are TGTGCCAGCAGCTCTTTTAGATTGAGGTTC. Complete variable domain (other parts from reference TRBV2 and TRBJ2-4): EPEVTQTPSHQVTQMGQEVILRCVPISNHLYFYWYRQILGQKVEFLVSFYNNEISEKSEIFDDQFSVERPDGSNFTLKIRSTKLEDSAMYFCASSSFRLRFGAGTRLSVL.

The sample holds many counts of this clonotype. The CDR3 sequence is CASSDPGQLNTEAFF. In nucleotides, the CDR3 is TGCGCCAGCAGCGACCCAGGACAGTTGAACACTGAAGCTTTCTTT. This sequence joins TRBV5-1 and TRBJ1-1, with D perhaps TRBD1 (6 bases). CDR1 is SGHRS, CDR2 YFSETQ, per germline. Between the trimmed V and J ends, which lost 4 bases and 0 bases, there was a span of 13 bases. The CDR3 contains 15 residues.

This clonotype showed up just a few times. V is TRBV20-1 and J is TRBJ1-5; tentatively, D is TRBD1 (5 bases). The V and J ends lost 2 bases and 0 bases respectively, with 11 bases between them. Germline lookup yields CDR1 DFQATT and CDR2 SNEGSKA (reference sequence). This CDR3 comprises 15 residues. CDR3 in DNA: TGCAGTGCTAGACAGGGAGGTTATAGCAATCAGCCCCAGCATTTT. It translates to CSARQGGYSNQPQHF.

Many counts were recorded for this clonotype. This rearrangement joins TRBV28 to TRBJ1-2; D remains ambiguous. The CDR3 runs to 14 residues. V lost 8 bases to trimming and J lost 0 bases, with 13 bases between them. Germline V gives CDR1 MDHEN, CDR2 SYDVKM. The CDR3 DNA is TGTGCCAGCCAGCTTTCGGCTCCTAACTATGGCTACACCTTC. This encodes CASQLSAPNYGYTF.

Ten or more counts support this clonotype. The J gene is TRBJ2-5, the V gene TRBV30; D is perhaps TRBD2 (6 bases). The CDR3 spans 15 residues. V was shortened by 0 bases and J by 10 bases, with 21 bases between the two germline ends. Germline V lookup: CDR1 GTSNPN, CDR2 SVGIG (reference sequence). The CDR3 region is CAWSVLGGGGENQYF. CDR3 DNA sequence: TGTGCCTGGAGTGTACTTGGGGGAGGCGGAGAAAACCAGTACTTC.

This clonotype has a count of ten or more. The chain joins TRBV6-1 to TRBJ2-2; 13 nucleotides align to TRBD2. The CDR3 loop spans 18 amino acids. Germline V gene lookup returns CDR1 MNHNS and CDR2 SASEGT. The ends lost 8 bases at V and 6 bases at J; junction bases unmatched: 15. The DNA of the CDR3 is TGTGCCAGCCGAGGAGACAACGGACTAGCGGGAGTTGCCGGGGAGCTGTTTTTT. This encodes CASRGDNGLAGVAGELFF.

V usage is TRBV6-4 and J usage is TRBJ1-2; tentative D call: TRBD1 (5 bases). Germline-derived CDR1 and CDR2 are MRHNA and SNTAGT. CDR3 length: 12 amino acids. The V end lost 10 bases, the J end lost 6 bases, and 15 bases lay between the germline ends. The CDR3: CAIGGTSHGYTF. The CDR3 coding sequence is TGTGCCATCGGGGGGACCTCACATGGCTACACCTTC.

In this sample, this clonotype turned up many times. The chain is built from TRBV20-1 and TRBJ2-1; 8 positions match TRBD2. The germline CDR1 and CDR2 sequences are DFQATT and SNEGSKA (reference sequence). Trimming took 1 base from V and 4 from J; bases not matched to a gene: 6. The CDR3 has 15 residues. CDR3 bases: TGCAGTGCTAGAGCCAATAGCGGGGTTTACAATGAGCAGTTCTTC. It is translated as CSARANSGVYNEQFF.

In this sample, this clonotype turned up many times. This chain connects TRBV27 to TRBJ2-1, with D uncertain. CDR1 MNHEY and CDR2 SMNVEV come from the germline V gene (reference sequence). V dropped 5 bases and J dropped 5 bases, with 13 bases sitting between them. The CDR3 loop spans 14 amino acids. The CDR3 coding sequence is TGTGCCAGCAGTGTTGGATATAGTAACAATGAGCAGTTCTTC. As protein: CASSVGYSNNEQFF.

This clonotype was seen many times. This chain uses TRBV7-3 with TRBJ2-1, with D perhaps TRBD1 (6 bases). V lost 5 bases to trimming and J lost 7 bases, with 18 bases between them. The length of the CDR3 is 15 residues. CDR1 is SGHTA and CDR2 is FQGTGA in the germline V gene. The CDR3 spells CASSPSRTAANEQFF. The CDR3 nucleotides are TGTGCCAGCAGCCCGTCCAGGACAGCGGCTAATGAGCAGTTCTTC.

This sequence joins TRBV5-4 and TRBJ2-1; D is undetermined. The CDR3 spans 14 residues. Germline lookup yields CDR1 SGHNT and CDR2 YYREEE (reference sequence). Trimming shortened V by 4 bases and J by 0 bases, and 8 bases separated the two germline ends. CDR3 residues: CASSNQNSYNEQFF. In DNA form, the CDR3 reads TGTGCCAGCAGCAACCAGAACTCCTACAATGAGCAGTTCTTC.

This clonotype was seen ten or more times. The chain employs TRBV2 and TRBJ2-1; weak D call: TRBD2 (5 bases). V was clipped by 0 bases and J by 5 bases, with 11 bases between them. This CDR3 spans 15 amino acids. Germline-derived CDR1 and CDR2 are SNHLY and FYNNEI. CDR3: CASSEAGRRDNEQFF. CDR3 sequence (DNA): TGTGCCAGCAGTGAAGCGGGTAGGCGGGACAATGAGCAGTTCTTC. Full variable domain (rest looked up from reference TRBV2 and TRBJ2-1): EPEVTQTPSHQVTQMGQEVILRCVPISNHLYFYWYRQILGQKVEFLVSFYNNEISEKSEIFDDQFSVERPDGSNFTLKIRSTKLEDSAMYFCASSEAGRRDNEQFFGPGTRLTVL.

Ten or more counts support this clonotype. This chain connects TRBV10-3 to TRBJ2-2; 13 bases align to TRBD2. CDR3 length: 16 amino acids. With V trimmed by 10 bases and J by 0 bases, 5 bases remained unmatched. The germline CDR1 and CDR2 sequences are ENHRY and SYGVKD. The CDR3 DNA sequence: TGTGCCACCGGGACTAGCGGGAAGTCGAACACCGGGGAGCTGTTTTTT. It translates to CATGTSGKSNTGELFF.

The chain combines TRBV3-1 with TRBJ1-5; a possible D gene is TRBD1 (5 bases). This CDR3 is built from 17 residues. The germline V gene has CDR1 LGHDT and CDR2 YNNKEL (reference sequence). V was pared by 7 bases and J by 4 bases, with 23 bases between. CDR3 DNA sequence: TGTGCCAGCAACAGGCTCCGGGGCCTAGGGAAGAATCAGCCCCAGCATTTT. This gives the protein CASNRLRGLGKNQPQHF.

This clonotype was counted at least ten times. The CDR3 spells CASSTRVGSSEQFF. The DNA of the CDR3 is TGTGCCAGCAGCACCAGGGTTGGGTCTAGTGAGCAGTTCTTC. The J gene is TRBJ2-1, the V gene TRBV9; D perhaps matches TRBD1 (5 bases). V was clipped by 4 bases and J by 9 bases, with 17 bases between them. Germline V gene lookup returns CDR1 SGDLS and CDR2 YYNGEE. This CDR3 comprises 14 residues.

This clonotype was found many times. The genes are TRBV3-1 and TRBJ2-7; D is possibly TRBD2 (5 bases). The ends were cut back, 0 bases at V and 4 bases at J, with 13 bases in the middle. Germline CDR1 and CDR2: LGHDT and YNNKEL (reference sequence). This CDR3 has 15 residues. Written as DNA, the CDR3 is TGTGCCAGCAGCCAAGAAAGGACTTTATTTTACGAGCAGTACTTC. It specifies CASSQERTLFYEQYF.